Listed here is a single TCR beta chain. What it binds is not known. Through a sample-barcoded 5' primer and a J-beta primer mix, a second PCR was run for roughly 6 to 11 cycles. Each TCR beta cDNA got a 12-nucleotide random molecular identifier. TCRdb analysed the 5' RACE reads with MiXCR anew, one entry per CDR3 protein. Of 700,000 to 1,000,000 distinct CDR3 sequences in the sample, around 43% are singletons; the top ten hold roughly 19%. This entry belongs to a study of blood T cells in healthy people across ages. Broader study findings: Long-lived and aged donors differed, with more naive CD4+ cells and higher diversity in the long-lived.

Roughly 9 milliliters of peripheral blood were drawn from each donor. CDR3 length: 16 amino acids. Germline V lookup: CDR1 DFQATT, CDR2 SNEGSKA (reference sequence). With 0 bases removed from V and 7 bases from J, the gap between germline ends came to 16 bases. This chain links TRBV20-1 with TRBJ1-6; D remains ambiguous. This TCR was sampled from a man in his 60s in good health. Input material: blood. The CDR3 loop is CSARDLRAGRNSPLHF. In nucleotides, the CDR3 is TGCAGTGCTAGAGATTTGAGGGCAGGTCGGAATTCACCCCTCCACTTT.